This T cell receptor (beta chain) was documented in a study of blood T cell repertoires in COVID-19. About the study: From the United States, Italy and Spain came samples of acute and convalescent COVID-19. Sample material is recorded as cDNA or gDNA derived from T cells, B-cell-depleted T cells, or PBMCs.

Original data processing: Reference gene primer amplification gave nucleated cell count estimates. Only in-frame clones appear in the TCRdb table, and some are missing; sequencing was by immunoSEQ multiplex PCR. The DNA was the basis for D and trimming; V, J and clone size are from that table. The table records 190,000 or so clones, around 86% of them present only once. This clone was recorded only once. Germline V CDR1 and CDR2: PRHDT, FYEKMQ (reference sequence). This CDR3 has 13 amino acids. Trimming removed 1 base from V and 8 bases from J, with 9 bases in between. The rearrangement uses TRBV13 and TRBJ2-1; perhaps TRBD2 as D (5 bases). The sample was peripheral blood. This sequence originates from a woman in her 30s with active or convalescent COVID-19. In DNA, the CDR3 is TGTGCCAGCAGCTTAGCCAGTAGCGATGAGCAGTTCTTC. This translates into CASSLASSDEQFF.